Here is one TCR beta chain with its context. This entry is derived from a study of blood T cell repertoires in COVID-19. Some clones are missing from TCRdb's copy, which holds only in-frame ones; the method was immunoSEQ multiplex PCR. This repertoire shows approximately 30,000 clones, 75% to 90% found once; its top ten account for more than 15%. V lost 6 bases, J lost 5 bases, and 3 bases stayed unmatched. Germline V gene sequence: CDR1 SNHLY, CDR2 FYNNEI. This CDR3 is 14 amino acids long. Sequenced sample: peripheral blood. This TCR was recovered from a man between 65 and 85 years old with active COVID-19. The genes are TRBV2 and TRBJ1-6; TRBD1 aligns across 8 bases. DNA of the CDR3: TGTGCCAGCAGGGGGGACAGGCATAATTCACCCCTCCACTTT. Amino acid sequence: CASRGDRHNSPLHF.